This T cell receptor beta chain was sequenced during a study of cytomegalovirus exposure and HLA in healthy donors. Broader study findings: Specificity for CMV antigens was confirmed in vitro for a few of the CMV-associated chains.

V gave up 5 bases and J gave up 6 bases; unmatched junction bases: 14. The CDR3 is made up of 15 amino acids. From germline, CDR1 is SGHRS and CDR2 YFSETQ. The donors were in the roughly 120-subject validation cohort; that cohort was separate from the approximately 730-subject first cohort. As concerns this clone: Its antigen remains unknown.

This table comes from immunoSEQ multiplex PCR, and its TCRdb copy is limited to in-frame clones, with some not included. Altogether under 300,000 clones are present, 90% being singletons, with the ten largest covering approximately 0.34%. Sequencing input: PBMCs. This sequence was found in a woman in her late teens or twenties in good health and CMV-seronegative. The chain couples TRBV5-1 to TRBJ2-7; 7 bases map to TRBD1. The CDR3 spells CASSQNRGRPTEQYF. For the CDR3, the DNA is TGCGCCAGCAGTCAGAACAGGGGCCGCCCCACCGAGCAGTACTTC. Full variable domain (remainder filled in from reference TRBV5-1 and TRBJ2-7): KAGVTQTPRYLIKTRGQQVTLSCSPISGHRSVSWYQQTPGQGLQFLFEYFSETQRNKGNFPGRFSGRQFSNSRSEMNVSTLELGDSALYLCASSQNRGRPTEQYFGPGTRLTVT.